The 15 T cell receptor beta chains in this list originate from one sample, sequenced in a study of cytomegalovirus exposure and HLA in healthy donors. The PCR made use of 60 Vbeta and 13 Jbeta primers. Some clones are missing from TCRdb's copy, which holds only in-frame ones; the method was immunoSEQ multiplex PCR. The sample yields about 78,000 clones, around 84% seen once. The sample was PBMCs. These receptors were collected from a woman aged 45-60 years in good health and CMV-seronegative.

The rearrangement joins TRBV28 to TRBJ2-4; the D is unclear. Germline V gene data show CDR1 as MDHEN and CDR2 as SYDVKM. Trimming took off 3 bases at V and 6 bases at J, with 9 bases between the two ends. This CDR3 contains 13 residues. The CDR3 region has the DNA TGTGCCAGCAGTTTGGTAGTAACAAACATTCAGTACTTC. The encoded protein is CASSLVVTNIQYF.

This rearrangement joins TRBV5-4 to TRBJ1-2; TRBD1 aligns across 7 bases. The junction had 14 bases not matched to a gene; V was cut back by 1 base and J by 8 bases. The CDR3 sequence is 16 residues long. Germline V gene sequence: CDR1 SGHNT, CDR2 YYREEE (reference sequence). CDR3 coding DNA: TGTGCCAGCAGCTTGAACCCGGGGACAGAAAACTTGGGCTACACCTTC. It specifies CASSLNPGTENLGYTF.

The rearrangement uses TRBV19 and TRBJ1-5; D is unclear. CDR1 is LNHDA and CDR2 is SQIVND in the germline V gene (reference sequence). This CDR3 comprises 13 residues. V dropped 7 bases and J dropped 3 bases, with 10 bases sitting between them. For the CDR3, the DNA is TGTGCCAGTAAGAGGGCCCTCAATCAGCCCCAGCATTTT. Translated: CASKRALNQPQHF.

The chain uses TRBV15 and TRBJ2-1, with D unclear. The CDR3 extends over 12 amino acids. CDR1 and CDR2 (germline): LNHNV, YYDKDF (reference sequence). V lost 0 bases to trimming and J lost 9 bases, with 6 bases between them. The CDR3 bases are TGTGCCACCAGCAGAGATCAGCGTGAGCAGTTCTTC. It yields the protein CATSRDQREQFF.

The rearrangement uses TRBV7-6 and TRBJ1-4; D remains unclear. Germline assignment: CDR1 SGHVS and CDR2 FNYEAQ. Trimming stripped 4 bases from V and 0 bases from J, with 15 bases between. This CDR3 has 17 residues. The DNA of the CDR3 is TGTGCCAGCAGCTCGAATCCCCAGGAAACAACTAATGAAAAACTGTTTTTT. Its translation is CASSSNPQETTNEKLFF.

The chain carries TRBV19 and TRBJ1-1; the match to TRBD1 covers 7 bases. From germline, CDR1 is LNHDA and CDR2 SQIVND (reference sequence). J lost 5 bases, V lost 2 bases, and 5 bases had no gene match. The CDR3 is made up of 14 amino acids. The CDR3 here is CASSITRGRTEAFF. CDR3 coding DNA: TGTGCCAGTAGTATAACCAGGGGGAGGACTGAAGCTTTCTTT.

The chain links TRBV30 to TRBJ2-5; tentatively, D is TRBD1 (6 bases). V lost 2 bases and J 5 bases, leaving 12 bases between the germline ends. The CDR3 is 13 amino acids. The germline CDR1 and CDR2 sequences are GTSNPN and SVGIG (reference sequence). The CDR3 loop is CAWSPDRRETQYF. The CDR3 DNA reads as TGTGCCTGGAGTCCCGACAGGAGGGAGACCCAGTACTTC.

This chain joins TRBV6-5 and TRBJ2-3; D is unresolved. This CDR3 is built from 14 residues. Germline values: CDR1 MNHEY, CDR2 SVGAGI. The ends were cut back, 0 bases at V and 6 bases at J, with 10 bases in the middle. The DNA for the CDR3 is TGTGCCAGCAGTTACTCGAGTCTCTACGATACGCAGTATTTT. Amino acid sequence: CASSYSSLYDTQYF.

The J gene is TRBJ2-2, the V gene TRBV4-3, with D maybe TRBD2 (6 bases). V lost 3 bases and J 0 bases, leaving 8 bases between the germline ends. This CDR3 region has 15 residues. Looked up from germline, CDR1 is LGHNA and CDR2 is YSLEER. DNA of the CDR3: TGCGCCAGCAGCCAGGGGGGAACGAACACCGGGGAGCTGTTTTTT. It yields the protein CASSQGGTNTGELFF.

The chain couples TRBV5-1 to TRBJ1-3; 8 nucleotides agree with TRBD1. Germline assignment: CDR1 SGHRS and CDR2 YFSETQ. The CDR3 has 16 amino acids. The junction had 9 bases not matched to a gene; V was cut back by 4 bases and J by 3 bases. This CDR3 reads CASSLQPDRDGNTIYF. The CDR3 DNA is TGCGCCAGCAGCCTACAACCGGACAGGGATGGAAACACCATATATTTT.

The V call is TRBV29-1, the J call TRBJ2-2; 7 bases are shared with TRBD1. The ends lost 6 bases at V and 1 base at J; junction bases unmatched: 14. Germline CDR1 reads SQVTM; CDR2 reads ANQGSEA. The CDR3 has 17 residues. The CDR3 bases are TGCAGCGTCACCTCCCCCCTCGGGACAGTGAACACCGGGGAGCTGTTTTTT. Protein: CSVTSPLGTVNTGELFF.

This chain uses TRBV27 with TRBJ1-1; no clear D. Between the trimmed V and J ends, which lost 3 bases and 5 bases, there was a span of 16 bases. The CDR3 contains 15 residues. In germline, CDR1 is MNHEY, CDR2 SMNVEV (reference sequence). The CDR3 protein is CASSFVGGFSTEAFF. The DNA of the CDR3 is TGTGCCAGCAGTTTTGTCGGTGGTTTTTCGACTGAAGCTTTCTTT.

The genes are TRBV6-6 and TRBJ2-2, with 10 positions matching TRBD2. The CDR3 has 16 amino acids. Trimming cost V 3 bases and J 2 bases; bases outside gene matches: 3. CDR1 is MNHNY and CDR2 is SVGAGI in the germline V gene (reference sequence). CDR3 loop: CASSYLAGVNTGELFF. The CDR3, as DNA: TGTGCCAGCAGTTATCTAGCGGGGGTCAACACCGGGGAGCTGTTTTTT.

This clone has a handful of counts. The V call is TRBV9, the J call TRBJ1-6; TRBD1 might be the D (5 bases). The CDR3 has 15 amino acids. With 0 bases removed from V and 7 bases from J, the gap between germline ends came to 11 bases. Per germline, CDR1 SGDLS and CDR2 YYNGEE. CDR3 protein: CASSVGEGWNSPLHF. Here the CDR3 DNA reads TGTGCCAGCAGCGTAGGGGAGGGGTGGAATTCACCCCTCCACTTT.

The CDR3 spells CASSLTGTGGGNEQFF. The CDR3 DNA follows: TGCGCCAGCAGCCTAACCGGGACAGGGGGTGGGAATGAGCAGTTCTTC. This rearrangement joins TRBV5-1 to TRBJ2-1; 11 bases fit TRBD1. With V trimmed by 4 bases and J by 7 bases, 10 bases remained unmatched. The CDR3 consists of 16 residues. Germline loops: CDR1 SGHRS, CDR2 YFSETQ. Full variable domain (outside the CDR3, taken from reference TRBV5-1 and TRBJ2-1): KAGVTQTPRYLIKTRGQQVTLSCSPISGHRSVSWYQQTPGQGLQFLFEYFSETQRNKGNFPGRFSGRQFSNSRSEMNVSTLELGDSALYLCASSLTGTGGGNEQFFGPGTRLTVL.